This T cell receptor beta chain came from a study of beta chain features in type 1 diabetes. Overall study results and limits: Fewer insertions but more deletions were seen at VDJ junctions in type 1 diabetes patients. Shortening that was moderate but significant affected the TCRB CDR3s of Type 1 diabetes patients in all four CD4+ subsets. Small HLA sub-analyses could not settle whether HLA shapes TCRB rearrangement. The similarity of naive, central memory and Treg TCRB repertoires appeared greater among patients than among healthy donors.

Turning to this clone: As yet, its antigen is unknown.

Reverse transcribing all isolated RNA meant expressed TCRB transcripts were sequenced. The method was immunoSEQ multiplex PCR; TCRdb's version includes in-frame clones alone and lacks a portion of them. This table has about 650,000 clones, 12% appearing once. CDR1 is DFQATT and CDR2 is SNEGSKA in the germline V gene (reference sequence). This CDR3 has 11 amino acids. Isolation of CD4+ naive, central memory, regulatory and stem cell-like memory cells was achieved by sorting via CD45RO/CCR7/CD25/CD127/CD95/CD27. The sequence was collected from a man between 25 and 39 years old with type 1 diabetes. Sequenced material: naive CD4+ T cells from blood. This chain uses TRBV20-1 with TRBJ1-2; D gene uncertain. CDR3 loop: CSLGPAGGYTF. The CDR3 DNA sequence: TGCAGCCTGGGCCCTGCGGGTGGCTACACCTTC.